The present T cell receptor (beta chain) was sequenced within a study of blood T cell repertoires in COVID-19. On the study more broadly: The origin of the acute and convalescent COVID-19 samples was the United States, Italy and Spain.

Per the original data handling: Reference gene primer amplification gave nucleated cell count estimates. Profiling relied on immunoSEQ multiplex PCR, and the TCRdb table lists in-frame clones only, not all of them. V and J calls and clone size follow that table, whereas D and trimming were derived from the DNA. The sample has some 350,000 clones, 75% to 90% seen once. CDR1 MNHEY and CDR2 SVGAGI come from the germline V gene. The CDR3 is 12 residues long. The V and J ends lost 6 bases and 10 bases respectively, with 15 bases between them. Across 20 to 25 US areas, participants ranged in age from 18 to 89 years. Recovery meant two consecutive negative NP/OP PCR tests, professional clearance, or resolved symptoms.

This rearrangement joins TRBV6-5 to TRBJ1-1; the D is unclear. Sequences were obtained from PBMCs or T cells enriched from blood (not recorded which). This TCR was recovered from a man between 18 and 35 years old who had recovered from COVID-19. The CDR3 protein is CASSPGDYGAFF. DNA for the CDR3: TGTGCCAGCAGCCCCGGCGACTACGGAGCTTTCTTT.